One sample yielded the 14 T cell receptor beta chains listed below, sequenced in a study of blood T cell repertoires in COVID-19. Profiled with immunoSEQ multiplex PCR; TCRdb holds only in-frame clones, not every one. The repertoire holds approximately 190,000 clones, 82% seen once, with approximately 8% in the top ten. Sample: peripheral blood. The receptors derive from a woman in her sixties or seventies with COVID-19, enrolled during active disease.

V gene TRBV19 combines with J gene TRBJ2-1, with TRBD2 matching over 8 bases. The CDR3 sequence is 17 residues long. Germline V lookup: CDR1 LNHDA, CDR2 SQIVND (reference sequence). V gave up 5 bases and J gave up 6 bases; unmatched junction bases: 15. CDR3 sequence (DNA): TGTGCCAGTAGTTCTCAGGTTCTAGCGGGCTCCATCAATGAGCAGTTCTTC. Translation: CASSSQVLAGSINEQFF.

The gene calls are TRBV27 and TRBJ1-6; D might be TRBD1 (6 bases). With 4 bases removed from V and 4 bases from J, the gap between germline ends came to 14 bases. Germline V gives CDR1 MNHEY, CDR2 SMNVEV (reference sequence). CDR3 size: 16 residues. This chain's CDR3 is CASSSLTGPYNSPLHF. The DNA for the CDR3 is TGTGCCAGCAGTTCCTTGACAGGCCCGTATAATTCACCCCTCCACTTT.

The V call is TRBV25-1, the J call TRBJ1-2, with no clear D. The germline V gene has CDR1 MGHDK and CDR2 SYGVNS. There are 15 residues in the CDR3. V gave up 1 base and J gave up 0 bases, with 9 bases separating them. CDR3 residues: CASSESGRPNYGYTF. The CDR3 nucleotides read TGTGCCAGCAGTGAATCGGGAAGGCCTAACTATGGCTACACCTTC.

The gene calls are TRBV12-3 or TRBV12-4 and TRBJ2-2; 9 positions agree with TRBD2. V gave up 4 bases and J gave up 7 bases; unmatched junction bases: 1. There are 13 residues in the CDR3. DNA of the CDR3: TGTGCCAGCAGTTATAGCGGGGGCGGGGAGCTGTTTTTT. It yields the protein CASSYSGGGELFF.

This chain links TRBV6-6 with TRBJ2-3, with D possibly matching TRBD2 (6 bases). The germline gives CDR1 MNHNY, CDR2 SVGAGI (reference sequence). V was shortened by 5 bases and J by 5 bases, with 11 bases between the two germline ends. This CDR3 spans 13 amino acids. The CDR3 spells CASSAGRKDTQYF. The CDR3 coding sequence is TGTGCCAGCAGTGCCGGGAGAAAAGATACGCAGTATTTT.

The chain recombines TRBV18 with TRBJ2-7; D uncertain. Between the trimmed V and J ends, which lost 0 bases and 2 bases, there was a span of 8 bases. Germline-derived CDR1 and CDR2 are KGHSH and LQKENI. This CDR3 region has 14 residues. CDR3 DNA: TGTGCCAGCTCACCACCGGCAGGAACCTACGAGCAGTACGTC. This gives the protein CASSPPAGTYEQYV.

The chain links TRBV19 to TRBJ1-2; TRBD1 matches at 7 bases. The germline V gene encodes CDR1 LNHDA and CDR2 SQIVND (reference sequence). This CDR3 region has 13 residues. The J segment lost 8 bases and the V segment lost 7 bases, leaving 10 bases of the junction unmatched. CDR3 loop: CASKIGTGDGYTF. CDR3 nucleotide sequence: TGTGCCAGTAAAATAGGTACAGGGGACGGCTACACCTTC.

CDR3 DNA: TGCGCCAGCAGCCGGACAACCGCAACTAATGAAAAACTGTTTTTT. Protein product: CASSRTTATNEKLFF. The rearrangement joins TRBV5-1 to TRBJ1-4, with D tentatively TRBD1 (5 bases). The CDR3 runs 15 residues. The germline V gene has CDR1 SGHRS and CDR2 YFSETQ. Trimming left V 4 bases short and J 0 bases short, with 10 bases between.

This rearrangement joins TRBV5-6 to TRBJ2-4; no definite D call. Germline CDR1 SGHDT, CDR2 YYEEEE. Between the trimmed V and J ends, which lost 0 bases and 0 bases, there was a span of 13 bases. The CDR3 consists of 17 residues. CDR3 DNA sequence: TGTGCCAGCAGCTTGGAAGTCTATGGGCAAGCCAAAAACATTCAGTACTTC. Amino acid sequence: CASSLEVYGQAKNIQYF.

CDR3 loop: CASSLLPNPTSGGRNEQYF. The DNA of the CDR3 is TGTGCCAGCAGCTTACTCCCCAACCCGACTAGCGGGGGAAGAAACGAGCAGTACTTC. This chain connects TRBV7-8 to TRBJ2-7, with TRBD2 matching 12 bases. The CDR3 loop spans 19 amino acids. Looked up from germline, CDR1 is SGHVS and CDR2 is FQNEAQ. With 2 bases clipped from V and 5 bases from J, the junction kept 16 bases outside the gene matches.

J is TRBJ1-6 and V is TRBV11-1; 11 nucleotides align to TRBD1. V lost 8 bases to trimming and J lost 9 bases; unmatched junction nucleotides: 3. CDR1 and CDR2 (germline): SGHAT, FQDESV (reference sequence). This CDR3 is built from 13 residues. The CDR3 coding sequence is TGTGCCAGCGGACAGGGGGCTGGTTCACCCCTCCACTTT. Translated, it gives CASGQGAGSPLHF.

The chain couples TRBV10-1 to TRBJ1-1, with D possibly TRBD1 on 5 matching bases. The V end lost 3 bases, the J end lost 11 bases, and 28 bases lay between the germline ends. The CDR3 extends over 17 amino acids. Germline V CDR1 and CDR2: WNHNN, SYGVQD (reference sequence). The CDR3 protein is CASSERPIRQNEIYAFF. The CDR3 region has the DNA TGCGCCAGCAGTGAACGGCCGATTCGACAGAATGAGATATACGCTTTCTTT.

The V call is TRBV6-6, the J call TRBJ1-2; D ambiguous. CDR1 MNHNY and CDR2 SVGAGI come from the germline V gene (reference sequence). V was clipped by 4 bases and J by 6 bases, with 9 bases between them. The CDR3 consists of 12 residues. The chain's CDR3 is CASSSDKHGYTF. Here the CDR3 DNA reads TGTGCCAGCAGTTCTGACAAACATGGCTACACCTTC.

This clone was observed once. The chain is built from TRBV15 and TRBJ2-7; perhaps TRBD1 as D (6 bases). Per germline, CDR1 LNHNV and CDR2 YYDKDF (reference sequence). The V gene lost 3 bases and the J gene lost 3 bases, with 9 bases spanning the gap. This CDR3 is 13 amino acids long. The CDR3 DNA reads TGTGCCACCAGCAGGGCACAGGGCTACGAGCAGTACGTC. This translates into CATSRAQGYEQYV.